Presented here are 20 T cell receptor beta chains from one specimen sequenced in a study of blood T cell repertoires in COVID-19. The data were produced by immunoSEQ multiplex PCR, yet TCRdb's version contains in-frame clones alone and is incomplete. The table lists around 76,000 clones, 81% of them singletons. Specimen: peripheral blood. These receptors were collected from a woman in her 70s with acute or convalescent COVID-19.

This clone was observed a handful of times. The chain couples TRBV3-1 (or the pseudogene TRBV3-2) to TRBJ2-6; 7 bases match TRBD1. The V gene end was trimmed by 3 bases and the J gene end by 1 base; junction bases not matched to a gene: 6. The length of the CDR3 is 17 residues. CDR1 LGHDT and CDR2 YNNKEL come from the germline V gene (reference sequence). The DNA for the CDR3 is TGTGCCAGCAGCCAGGGGACAGTTATTTCTGGGGCCAACGTCCTGACTTTC. Its translation: CASSQGTVISGANVLTF.

V and J are TRBV11-2 and TRBJ2-2, with D unclear. Germline loops: CDR1 SGHAT, CDR2 FQNNGV. The CDR3 runs to 13 residues. Trimming removed 3 bases at V and 3 bases at J, with 5 bases between. CDR3: CASSFPYTGELFF. DNA of the CDR3: TGTGCCAGCAGCTTCCCCTACACCGGGGAGCTGTTTTTT.

The V gene is TRBV7-9, the J gene TRBJ2-3; possibly TRBD1 for D (5 bases). Germline CDR1 and CDR2: SEHNR and FQNEAQ (reference sequence). There are 15 residues in the CDR3. V lost 2 bases and J 0 bases, leaving 9 bases between the germline ends. For the CDR3, the DNA is TGTGCCAGCAGCTTACGGCGGACAAGCACAGATACGCAGTATTTT. As protein: CASSLRRTSTDTQYF.

The chain recombines TRBV30 with TRBJ1-3; no firm D call. V lost 4 bases and J lost 0, with 7 bases in between. In germline, CDR1 is GTSNPN, CDR2 SVGIG (reference sequence). CDR3 length: 13 amino acids. Written as DNA, the CDR3 is TGTGCCTGGAATACGGGCTCTGGAAACACCATATATTTT. Translation gives CAWNTGSGNTIYF.

This sequence joins TRBV18 and TRBJ2-1, with TRBD2 identical over 8 bases. The V gene end was trimmed by 3 bases and the J gene end by 5 bases; junction bases not matched to a gene: 6. The CDR3 loop spans 15 amino acids. CDR1 is KGHSH, CDR2 LQKENI, per germline. CDR3 nucleotides: TGTGCCAGCTCACCCAGCGCGGGGGGTAACAATGAGCAGTTCTTC. Translated, it gives CASSPSAGGNNEQFF.

This clone has a handful of counts. The V gene is TRBV3-1 (or the pseudogene TRBV3-2), the J gene TRBJ2-3; no definite D call. This CDR3 has 15 residues. The germline gives CDR1 LGHDT, CDR2 YNNKEL (reference sequence). V was shortened by 4 bases and J by 0 bases, with 11 bases between the two germline ends. The CDR3 protein is CASSPIGASTDTQYF. CDR3 DNA: TGTGCCAGCAGCCCTATTGGAGCTAGCACAGATACGCAGTATTTT.

The chain employs TRBV19 and TRBJ2-6; maybe TRBD1 (6 bases). CDR3 size: 16 residues. Trimming stripped 3 bases from V and 0 bases from J, with 9 bases between. Per the germline V gene, CDR1 is LNHDA and CDR2 is SQIVND (reference sequence). The CDR3 nucleotides are TGTGCCAGTAGTATGACAGGTGCCTCTGGGGCCAACGTCCTGACTTTC. Residues: CASSMTGASGANVLTF.

This sequence joins TRBV5-1 and TRBJ2-1, with 13 bases fitting TRBD2. V gave up 4 bases and J gave up 7 bases; unmatched junction bases: 8. From germline, CDR1 is SGHRS and CDR2 YFSETQ. CDR3 length: 16 amino acids. This CDR3 reads CASSAMTSGGRNEQFF. In DNA, the CDR3 is TGCGCCAGCAGCGCCATGACTAGCGGGGGGCGGAATGAGCAGTTCTTC.

The rearrangement links TRBV7-2 to TRBJ2-5; 8 bases align to TRBD1. Germline V CDR1 and CDR2: SGHTA, FQGNSA. V trimming: 1 base; J trimming: 5 bases; junction bases outside the gene matches: 3. The CDR3 runs to 14 residues. The CDR3 nucleotides are TGTGCCAGCAGCTTAGGGAGGACAGGGGAGACCCAGTACTTC. It encodes CASSLGRTGETQYF.

The chain links TRBV18 to TRBJ2-4, with D uncertain. Trimming left V 2 bases short and J 0 bases short, with 14 bases between. The CDR3 runs to 17 residues. Germline V CDR1 and CDR2: KGHSH, LQKENI. In DNA, the CDR3 is TGTGCCAGCTCACCAGGCGACTTATGGCTAGCCAAAAACATTCAGTACTTC. It translates to CASSPGDLWLAKNIQYF.

This sequence joins TRBV28 and TRBJ1-5; no definite D call. CDR3 length: 14 residues. V was shortened by 3 bases and J by 0 bases, with 6 bases between the two germline ends. From germline, CDR1 is MDHEN and CDR2 SYDVKM. In DNA form, the CDR3 reads TGTGCCAGCAGTTTCCGGTATAGCAATCAGCCCCAGCATTTT. Protein product: CASSFRYSNQPQHF.

This chain joins TRBV6-5 and TRBJ1-5; maybe TRBD1 (5 bases). V was cut by 6 bases and J by 7 bases, with 16 bases left in between. The CDR3 spans 14 residues. From germline, CDR1 is MNHEY and CDR2 SVGAGI. As DNA, the CDR3 is TGTGCCAGCAGCATTAAGTCAGGGCCCCAGCCCCAGCATTTT. Protein: CASSIKSGPQPQHF.

This clone was recorded once. The chain has TRBV4-3 and TRBJ1-2, with D possibly being TRBD1 (6 bases). The V and J ends lost 1 base and 0 bases respectively, with 12 bases between them. This CDR3 has 16 amino acids. Germline V gene lookup returns CDR1 LGHNA and CDR2 YSLEER. The CDR3 DNA reads as TGCGCCAGCAGCCAAGCGTGGGGGCAAGCTAACTATGGCTACACCTTC. It translates to CASSQAWGQANYGYTF.

A single count supports this clone. The CDR3 sequence is CASSSLTGLTNTGELFF. DNA for the CDR3: TGTGCCAGCAGTTCGTTGACAGGGCTAACGAACACCGGGGAGCTGTTTTTT. V and J are TRBV27 and TRBJ2-2; 7 nucleotides line up with TRBD1. Per germline, CDR1 MNHEY and CDR2 SMNVEV (reference sequence). This CDR3 comprises 17 residues. V was pared by 4 bases and J by 0 bases, with 8 bases of the junction left unmatched.

This chain links TRBV7-9 with TRBJ1-1; D perhaps matches TRBD1 (5 bases). The CDR3 is made up of 15 amino acids. With 4 bases removed from V and 2 bases from J, the gap between germline ends came to 14 bases. CDR1 SEHNR and CDR2 FQNEAQ come from the germline V gene (reference sequence). The CDR3 loop reads CASSSRLGGNTEAFF. DNA for the CDR3: TGTGCCAGCAGCTCCCGCCTGGGGGGAAACACTGAAGCTTTCTTT.

CDR3 region: CASSPGRRGSANEQYF. The DNA for the CDR3 is TGTGCCAGCAGCCCTGGACGCAGGGGGTCCGCGAACGAGCAGTACTTC. The chain links TRBV28 to TRBJ2-7, with 7 bases matching TRBD1. J was trimmed by 5 bases and V by 6 bases; bases with no gene match: 16. The CDR3 extends over 16 amino acids. CDR1 is MDHEN and CDR2 is SYDVKM in the germline V gene. The variable domain in full, with the rest retrieved from reference TRBV28 and TRBJ2-7, is DVKVTQSSRYLVKRTGEKVFLECVQDMDHENMFWYRQDPGLGLRLIYFSYDVKMKEKGDIPEGYSVSREKKERFSLILESASTNQTSMYLCASSPGRRGSANEQYFGPGTRLTVT.

The V gene is TRBV7-8, the J gene TRBJ1-4; TRBD1 might be the D (6 bases). The CDR3 loop spans 15 amino acids. Trimming pared 5 bases from V and 1 base from J, leaving 11 bases between. CDR1 and CDR2 (germline): SGHVS, FQNEAQ. CDR3 residues: CASSPDRLTNEKLFF. In DNA, the CDR3 is TGTGCCAGCAGCCCTGACAGGTTAACTAATGAAAAACTGTTTTTT. The full variable domain, its missing parts supplied by reference TRBV7-8 and TRBJ1-4, is GAGVSQSPRYKVAKRGQDVALRCDPISGHVSLFWYQQALGQGPEFLTYFQNEAQLDKSGLPSDRFFAERPEGSVSTLKIQRTQQEDSAVYLCASSPDRLTNEKLFFGSGTQLSVL.

This chain uses TRBV5-4 with TRBJ1-2, with a weak D call TRBD1 (6 bases). V lost 1 base, J lost 4 bases, and 14 bases lay in between. The CDR3 extends over 15 amino acids. Per the germline V gene, CDR1 is SGHNT and CDR2 is YYREEE (reference sequence). CDR3 sequence (DNA): TGTGCCAGCAGCTTGCCTACAGGGCGCGCCTATGGCTACACCTTC. Translation: CASSLPTGRAYGYTF.

The chain combines TRBV11-3 with TRBJ2-1, with a weak D call TRBD2 (6 bases). V lost 4 bases and J 5 bases, leaving 21 bases between the germline ends. Germline V gene sequence: CDR1 SGHNT, CDR2 YENEEA. This CDR3 region has 17 residues. The CDR3 nucleotides are TGTGCCAGCAGCTACTATAGCGGAATGGGGTCACACAATGAGCAGTTCTTC. This gives the protein CASSYYSGMGSHNEQFF.

The DNA of the CDR3 is TGTGCCACCAGTGATCGGGACAGGGGGCGCGGCTACACCTTC. This gives the protein CATSDRDRGRGYTF. The rearrangement joins TRBV24-1 to TRBJ1-2; TRBD1 matches at 12 bases. The CDR3 runs 14 residues. Germline CDR1 reads KGHDR; CDR2 reads SFDVKD. With 3 bases clipped from V and 8 bases from J, the junction kept 3 bases outside the gene matches.